One sample yielded the 20 T cell receptor beta chains listed below, sequenced in a study of T cell responses to AZD1222 COVID-19 vaccine. Assay: immunoSEQ multiplex PCR; the TCRdb copy retains only in-frame clones and omits some. The sample records roughly 180,000 clones, around 91% being singletons. Sample: peripheral blood, taken on day 0 of AZD1222 vaccination. These receptors were taken from an adult in good health.

The V and J genes are TRBV7-2 and TRBJ2-5; possibly TRBD1 for D (5 bases). Germline CDR1 is SGHTA and CDR2 is FQGNSA. Deletions cut 3 bases from V and 1 base from J, with 6 bases between. CDR3 size: 13 residues. CDR3 amino acids: CASSFRAQETQYF. DNA for the CDR3: TGTGCCAGCAGCTTCAGGGCCCAAGAGACCCAGTACTTC.

The chain employs TRBV19 and TRBJ1-6; possible D gene TRBD1, 5 bases. Germline lookup yields CDR1 LNHDA and CDR2 SQIVND (reference sequence). V was cut by 6 bases and J by 5 bases, with 14 bases left in between. CDR3 size: 15 residues. CDR3 protein: CASRTWGGDNSPLHF. The CDR3 DNA follows: TGTGCCAGTAGGACATGGGGAGGGGATAATTCACCCCTCCACTTT.

The genes are TRBV6-5 and TRBJ2-7, with TRBD1 as a possible D gene (5 bases). The CDR3 has 15 residues. Germline V gives CDR1 MNHEY, CDR2 SVGAGI. With 6 bases removed from V and 0 bases from J, the gap between germline ends came to 15 bases. The CDR3 sequence: CASRGAQEPSYEQYF. CDR3 nucleotides: TGTGCCAGCAGAGGAGCACAGGAACCCTCCTACGAGCAGTACTTC.

The chain couples TRBV7-9 to TRBJ1-6; 7 bases align to TRBD1. Germline values: CDR1 SEHNR, CDR2 FQNEAQ (reference sequence). The CDR3 is made up of 14 amino acids. V was pared by 1 base and J by 14 bases, with 8 bases of the junction left unmatched. CDR3 in amino acids: CASSLGDSRNSLHF. The CDR3 DNA follows: TGTGCCAGCAGCTTAGGGGACAGCCGAAATTCCCTCCACTTT.

This chain connects TRBV5-1 to TRBJ1-2; possibly TRBD1 for D (6 bases). V was shortened by 1 base and J by 6 bases, with 19 bases between the two germline ends. This CDR3 contains 16 residues. The germline V gene has CDR1 SGHRS and CDR2 YFSETQ. The CDR3: CASSLSGQKITDGYTF. CDR3 in DNA: TGCGCCAGCAGCTTGTCCGGACAGAAAATAACTGATGGCTACACCTTC.

This chain connects TRBV6-1 to TRBJ1-2; unclear D gene. V was trimmed by 1 base and J by 5 bases, leaving 8 bases between them. The germline gives CDR1 MNHNS, CDR2 SASEGT. The CDR3 has 13 residues. CDR3 amino acids: CASSEVGEYGYTF. The CDR3 DNA is TGTGCCAGCAGTGAAGTTGGGGAGTATGGCTACACCTTC.

The J gene is TRBJ2-5, the V gene TRBV24-1, with 7 nucleotides matching TRBD1. The ends lost 7 bases at V and 0 bases at J; junction bases unmatched: 7. There are 15 residues in the CDR3. CDR1 and CDR2 from the germline V gene are KGHDR and SFDVKD. The CDR3 nucleotides are TGTGCCACCAGCTTAGGGGGCCGGTACCAAGAGACCCAGTACTTC. Amino acid sequence: CATSLGGRYQETQYF.

The rearrangement links TRBV6-5 to TRBJ1-2; D gene uncertain. The germline V gene has CDR1 MNHEY and CDR2 SVGAGI. V was clipped by 0 bases and J by 3 bases, with 8 bases between them. This CDR3 is built from 14 residues. The CDR3 DNA is TGTGCCAGCAGTTACTCCGCAGGCCACTATGGCTACACCTTC. This sequence encodes CASSYSAGHYGYTF.

The rearrangement uses TRBV29-1 and TRBJ1-2; possibly TRBD1 for D (6 bases). This CDR3 has 12 residues. Germline V gives CDR1 SQVTM, CDR2 ANQGSEA. The germline V and J ends were trimmed by 5 bases and 2 bases, with 9 bases remaining between them. The CDR3: CSVRTVNYGYTF. CDR3 DNA: TGCAGCGTTCGGACAGTGAACTATGGCTACACCTTC.

This clone came up a few times. This chain connects TRBV6-5 to TRBJ1-6; D not resolved. The V end lost 9 bases, the J end lost 7 bases, and 13 bases lay between the germline ends. This CDR3 comprises 13 residues. CDR1 and CDR2 (germline): MNHEY, SVGAGI. The CDR3 is CARREDGNSPLHF. The CDR3 DNA follows: TGTGCCAGACGAGAGGACGGAAATTCACCCCTCCACTTT.

The rearrangement uses TRBV11-2 and TRBJ1-2; 9 bases are a match to TRBD1. The germline V gene has CDR1 SGHAT and CDR2 FQNNGV. The CDR3 totals 16 residues. The J segment lost 4 bases and the V segment lost 1 base, leaving 7 bases of the junction unmatched. The CDR3 reads CASSLGTGASSYGYTF. In DNA form, the CDR3 reads TGTGCCAGCAGCTTAGGGACAGGGGCCTCTAGCTATGGCTACACCTTC. Variable domain in full (rest from reference TRBV11-2 and TRBJ1-2): EAGVAQSPRYKIIEKRQSVAFWCNPISGHATLYWYQQILGQGPKLLIQFQNNGVVDDSQLPKDRFSAERLKGVDSTLKIQPAKLEDSAVYLCASSLGTGASSYGYTFGSGTRLTVV.

The rearrangement uses TRBV27 and TRBJ1-2; TRBD1 agrees at 7 bases. Germline V lookup: CDR1 MNHEY, CDR2 SMNVEV (reference sequence). The trim removed 6 bases at V and 2 bases at J, leaving 3 bases unmatched. The CDR3 sequence is 13 residues long. CDR3 amino acids: CASRYRGNYGYTF. CDR3 DNA: TGTGCCAGCAGGTACAGGGGAAACTATGGCTACACCTTC.

V and J are TRBV7-8 and TRBJ2-7; D could derive from TRBD1 or TRBD2 (5 bases each). Germline V gene data show CDR1 as SGHVS and CDR2 as FQNEAQ. The CDR3 spans 15 residues. Deletions cut 5 bases from V and 0 bases from J, with 14 bases between. The CDR3 DNA follows: TGTGCCAGCAGCCTAAGGTTGGGGACCTCCTACGAGCAGTACGTC. Its protein is CASSLRLGTSYEQYV.

V and J are TRBV19 and TRBJ2-2; 10 bases are a match to TRBD1. The CDR3 extends over 14 amino acids. V shed 6 bases, J shed 7 bases, and the junction held 5 bases outside the gene matches. Germline CDR1 reads LNHDA; CDR2 reads SQIVND (reference sequence). The CDR3 loop reads CASSRTGGSGELFF. The CDR3 DNA is TGTGCCAGTAGCCGGACAGGGGGGAGCGGGGAGCTGTTTTTT.

The chain is built from TRBV4-2 and TRBJ2-5; 7 bases fit TRBD2. The CDR3 extends over 18 amino acids. With V trimmed by 1 base and J by 5 bases, 16 bases remained unmatched. Germline V gene data show CDR1 as LGHNA and CDR2 as YNFKEQ. The CDR3 DNA reads as TGTGCCAGCAGCCAAGTATCCTGGCGGGGGAGGTCTCGTGAGACCCAGTACTTC. This codes for CASSQVSWRGRSRETQYF.

This clone was observed once. The rearrangement joins TRBV9 to TRBJ1-5; the D is unclear. V lost 0 bases, J lost 4 bases, and 8 bases lay in between. The CDR3 runs 14 residues. CDR1 and CDR2 from the germline V gene are SGDLS and YYNGEE. This CDR3 reads CASSVDWGNQPQHF. The DNA for the CDR3 is TGTGCCAGCAGCGTAGATTGGGGTAATCAGCCCCAGCATTTT.

The J gene is TRBJ1-2, the V gene TRBV9; D possibly corresponds to TRBD1 (5 bases). Germline V CDR1 and CDR2: SGDLS, YYNGEE. CDR3 length: 15 amino acids. Trimming shortened V by 0 bases and J by 2 bases, and 11 bases separated the two germline ends. The CDR3 reads CASSVALAGNYGYTF. The CDR3 nucleotides are TGTGCCAGCAGCGTAGCTTTGGCAGGGAACTATGGCTACACCTTC.

A few counts support this clone. V is TRBV7-3 and J is TRBJ2-3; 8 nucleotides line up with TRBD2. With 2 bases clipped from V and 0 bases from J, the junction kept 1 base outside the gene matches. This CDR3 contains 15 residues. CDR1 is SGHTA and CDR2 is FQGTGA in the germline V gene. The CDR3 DNA reads as TGTGCCAGCAGCTTACGGGGGGGAAGCACAGATACGCAGTATTTT. Its translation is CASSLRGGSTDTQYF.

In this sample, this clone turned up a few times. This rearrangement joins TRBV7-3 to TRBJ1-2, with D unclear. V shed 0 bases and J shed 2 bases, with 4 bases lying between them. The germline CDR1 and CDR2 sequences are SGHTA and FQGTGA. The CDR3 loop spans 13 amino acids. The CDR3 region is CASSLTANYGYTF. The CDR3 DNA is TGTGCCAGCAGCTTAACAGCAAACTATGGCTACACCTTC.

The gene calls are TRBV6-6 and TRBJ1-1, with TRBD1 identical over 7 bases. V was clipped by 6 bases and J by 5 bases; unmatched bases: 15. There are 16 residues in the CDR3. CDR1 is MNHNY, CDR2 SVGAGI, per germline (reference sequence). The CDR3 sequence: CASSLTPGTVPTEAFF. The CDR3 coding sequence is TGTGCCAGCAGCCTCACCCCGGGGACAGTCCCAACTGAAGCTTTCTTT.